The 14 T cell receptor beta chains below were found in one sample sequenced in a study of PD-1 blockade in mismatch repair-deficient tumors. Method: immunoSEQ multiplex PCR; TCRdb's copy keeps in-frame clones and lacks some. The table records under 85,000 clones, around 73% of them present only once. Source: peripheral blood, taken 2 weeks after starting pembrolizumab. These receptors originate from an adult with mismatch repair-deficient cancer.

The genes are TRBV27 and TRBJ1-2, with 8 bases fitting TRBD1. The junction had 12 bases not matched to a gene; V was cut back by 4 bases and J by 8 bases. Germline V CDR1 and CDR2: MNHEY, SMNVEV (reference sequence). The CDR3 length is 15 residues. The CDR3 loop is CASSSHPGGFYGYTF. The CDR3 DNA sequence: TGTGCCAGCAGTTCCCATCCAGGGGGCTTTTACGGCTACACCTTC.

This chain connects TRBV13 to TRBJ2-1; 7 nucleotides align to TRBD2. With V trimmed by 5 bases and J by 0 bases, 7 bases remained unmatched. This CDR3 is 16 amino acids long. Germline CDR1 and CDR2: PRHDT and FYEKMQ (reference sequence). The CDR3 DNA reads as TGTGCCAGCAGCCTCAGCCGGACTAGCTCCTACAATGAGCAGTTCTTC. Translated, it gives CASSLSRTSSYNEQFF.

The rearrangement links TRBV29-1 to TRBJ2-2; D is unresolved. Germline V gene data show CDR1 as SQVTM and CDR2 as ANQGSEA. The CDR3 is 13 amino acids. V was pared by 7 bases and J by 4 bases, with 13 bases between. The CDR3 here is CSAAGVGTGELFF. As DNA, the CDR3 is TGCAGCGCGGCCGGCGTCGGCACCGGGGAGCTGTTTTTT.

This clone was recorded at least ten times. The rearrangement uses TRBV18 and TRBJ2-7; D not resolved. The CDR3 spans 13 residues. CDR1 and CDR2 from the germline V gene are KGHSH and LQKENI. Deletions cut 1 base from V and 1 base from J, with 5 bases between. CDR3 bases: TGTGCCAGCTCACCACTCAGATCCTACGAGCAGTACTTC. Protein: CASSPLRSYEQYF. Looking up the rest from reference TRBV18 and TRBJ2-7 gives the full variable domain: NAGVMQNPRHLVRRRGQEARLRCSPMKGHSHVYWYRQLPEEGLKFMVYLQKENIIDESGMPKERFSAEFPKEGPSILRIQQVVRGDSAAYFCASSPLRSYEQYFGPGTRLTVT.

This chain links TRBV5-4 with TRBJ2-1; TRBD2 might be the D (5 bases). Germline V lookup: CDR1 SGHNT, CDR2 YYREEE (reference sequence). The CDR3 covers 16 residues. Trimming left V 2 bases short and J 0 bases short, with 12 bases between. The CDR3 DNA is TGTGCCAGCAGCTTACGTCGGCGGGTCTCCTACAATGAGCAGTTCTTC. Translation: CASSLRRRVSYNEQFF.

There are a few counts of this clone. V and J are TRBV11-2 and TRBJ1-4, with 10 nucleotides matching TRBD1. Germline loops: CDR1 SGHAT, CDR2 FQNNGV. After removal of 4 bases from V and 3 bases from J, the junction contained 5 bases not matched to a gene. This CDR3 has 16 amino acids. CDR3 DNA sequence: TGTGCCAGCAGCTCGTCCGGGACAGGGGCTAATGAAAAACTGTTTTTT. It codes for CASSSSGTGANEKLFF.

There are a few counts of this clone. For the CDR3, the DNA is TGCGCCAGCAGTGAGTCGGGGACTCAGCCCCAGCATTTT. It specifies CASSESGTQPQHF. This chain joins TRBV10-2 and TRBJ1-5; D is perhaps TRBD1 (5 bases). The CDR3 loop spans 13 amino acids. Trimming took 0 bases from V and 6 from J, leaving 6 bases between them. Germline-derived CDR1 and CDR2 are WSHSY and SAAADI.

J is TRBJ2-1 and V is TRBV5-4; D is perhaps TRBD2 (7 bases). There are 16 residues in the CDR3. Germline V gene lookup returns CDR1 SGHNT and CDR2 YYREEE (reference sequence). Trimming removed 3 bases at V and 10 bases at J, with 23 bases between. The CDR3 DNA reads as TGTGCCAGCAGCTCCTCCTTAGGGGGAGGGCCTCGGGAGCAGTTCTTC. Its protein product is CASSSSLGGGPREQFF.

J is TRBJ1-5 and V is TRBV19, with 7 bases that match TRBD1. CDR1 is LNHDA, CDR2 SQIVND, per germline (reference sequence). With V trimmed by 3 bases and J by 7 bases, 9 bases remained unmatched. This CDR3 is built from 15 residues. In DNA, the CDR3 is TGTGCCAGTAGTATGGGGGCAGGGGGTTACCAGCCCCAGCATTTT. It yields the protein CASSMGAGGYQPQHF.

V gene TRBV7-3 combines with J gene TRBJ2-1; D possibly uses TRBD1 or TRBD2 (7 bases each). This CDR3 is 16 amino acids long. Germline loops: CDR1 SGHTA, CDR2 FQGTGA. The ends were cut back, 5 bases at V and 7 bases at J, with 21 bases in the middle. The CDR3 reads CASSPQGGGVKNEQFF. CDR3 DNA: TGTGCCAGCAGCCCCCAGGGGGGGGGCGTGAAGAATGAGCAGTTCTTC. The whole variable domain, filled in from reference TRBV7-3 and TRBJ2-1, reads GAGVSQTPSNKVTEKGKYVELRCDPISGHTALYWYRQSLGQGPEFLIYFQGTGAADDSGLPNDRFFAVRPEGSVSTLKIQRTERGDSAVYLCASSPQGGGVKNEQFFGPGTRLTVL.

This chain connects TRBV19 to TRBJ2-7; 8 bases map to TRBD2. The junction had 10 bases not matched to a gene; V was cut back by 8 bases and J by 1 base. CDR1 and CDR2 (germline): LNHDA, SQIVND (reference sequence). The CDR3 has 15 amino acids. CDR3 region: CASGPGSGRSYEQYF. CDR3 in DNA: TGTGCCAGTGGCCCCGGGAGCGGGAGATCCTACGAGCAGTACTTC.

The chain is built from TRBV9 and TRBJ2-3; TRBD1 aligns across 9 bases. Trimming took 4 bases from V and 4 from J; bases not matched to a gene: 4. In germline, CDR1 is SGDLS, CDR2 YYNGEE. The length of the CDR3 is 14 residues. For the CDR3, the DNA is TGTGCCAGCAGCCGGGGACAGGGCCCAGATACGCAGTATTTT. It encodes CASSRGQGPDTQYF.

V is TRBV7-2 and J is TRBJ2-1, with D tentatively TRBD2 (5 bases). Germline CDR1 and CDR2: SGHTA and FQGNSA. The CDR3 runs 15 residues. V lost 5 bases and J lost 3, with 14 bases in between. The CDR3 reads CASSLRDPNYNEQFF. CDR3 nucleotide sequence: TGTGCCAGCAGCCTCCGGGATCCTAACTACAATGAGCAGTTCTTC.

This sequence joins TRBV4-1 and TRBJ2-4; the D gene is possibly TRBD2 (6 bases). The germline gives CDR1 MGHRA, CDR2 YSYEKL. This CDR3 has 15 residues. Trimming removed 1 base from V and 7 bases from J, with 14 bases in between. CDR3 amino acids: CASSQVVGSRNIQYF. CDR3 nucleotides: TGCGCCAGCAGCCAAGTGGTCGGGAGTCGGAACATTCAGTACTTC.